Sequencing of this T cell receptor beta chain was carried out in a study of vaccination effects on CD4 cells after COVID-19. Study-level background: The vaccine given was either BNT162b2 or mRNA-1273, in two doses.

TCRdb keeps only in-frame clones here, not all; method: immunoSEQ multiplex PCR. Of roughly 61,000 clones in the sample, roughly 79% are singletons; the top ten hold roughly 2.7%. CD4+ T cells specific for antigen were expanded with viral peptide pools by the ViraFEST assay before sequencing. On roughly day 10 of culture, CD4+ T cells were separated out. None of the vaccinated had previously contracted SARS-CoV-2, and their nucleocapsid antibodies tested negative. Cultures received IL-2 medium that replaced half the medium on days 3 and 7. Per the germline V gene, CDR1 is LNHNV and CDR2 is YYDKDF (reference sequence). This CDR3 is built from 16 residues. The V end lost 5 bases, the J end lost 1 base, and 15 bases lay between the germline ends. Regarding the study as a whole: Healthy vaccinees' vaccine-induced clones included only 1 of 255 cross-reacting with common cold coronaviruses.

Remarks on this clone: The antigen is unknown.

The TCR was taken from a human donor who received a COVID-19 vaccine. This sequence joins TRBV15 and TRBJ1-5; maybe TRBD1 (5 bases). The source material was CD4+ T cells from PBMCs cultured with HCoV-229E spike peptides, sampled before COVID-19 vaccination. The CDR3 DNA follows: TGTGCCACCAGCGCCAGGGTGGGGGTCAGCAATCAGCCCCAGCATTTT. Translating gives CATSARVGVSNQPQHF.